The 2 T cell receptor beta chains listed next were all sequenced from one sample in a study of shared clonotypes between healthy human individuals. Sequenced by immunoSEQ multiplex PCR; TCRdb stores in-frame clones only, minus some. Among over a million clones listed, roughly 96% were seen once. The specimen was naive CD4+ T cells sorted from blood. The subset is: CD45RA+ positively selected. These receptors all come from a man aged 30-40 years in good health.

The chain links TRBV18 to TRBJ2-1; TRBD1 aligns across 9 bases. Germline CDR1 reads KGHSH; CDR2 reads LQKENI. The CDR3 has 15 residues. Trimming removed 4 bases from V and 5 bases from J; junction bases left unmatched: 6. CDR3: CASSLWDRVNNEQFF. The CDR3 nucleotides read TGTGCCAGCTCACTGTGGGACAGGGTTAACAATGAGCAGTTCTTC.

The V call is TRBV28, the J call TRBJ1-5; D is ambiguous. The CDR3 runs to 15 residues. The germline gives CDR1 MDHEN, CDR2 SYDVKM. Trimming stripped 2 bases from V and 3 bases from J, with 11 bases between. CDR3 in amino acids: CASSLRGVYNQPQHF. In DNA form, the CDR3 reads TGTGCCAGCAGTTTACGGGGAGTGTACAATCAGCCCCAGCATTTT.